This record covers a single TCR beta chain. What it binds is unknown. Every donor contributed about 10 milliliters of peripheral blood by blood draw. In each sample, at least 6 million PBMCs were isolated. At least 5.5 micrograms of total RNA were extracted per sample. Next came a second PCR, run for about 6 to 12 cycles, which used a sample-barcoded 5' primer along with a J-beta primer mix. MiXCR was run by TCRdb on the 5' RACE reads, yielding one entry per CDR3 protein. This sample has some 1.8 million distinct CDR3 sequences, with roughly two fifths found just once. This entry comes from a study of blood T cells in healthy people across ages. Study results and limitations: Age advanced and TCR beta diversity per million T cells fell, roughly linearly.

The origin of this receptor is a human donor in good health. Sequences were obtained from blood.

The CDR3 nucleotides are TGTGCCAGCAGCTCCGCCGGGACCGTCTACGAGCAGTACTTC. It is translated as CASSSAGTVYEQYF. The chain combines TRBV7-9 with TRBJ2-7, with D perhaps TRBD1 or TRBD2 (5 bases each). Trimming removed 4 bases at V and 3 bases at J, with 13 bases between. Germline V gene sequence: CDR1 SEHNR, CDR2 FQNEAQ (reference sequence). The CDR3 spans 14 residues.